This T cell receptor (beta chain) was captured by sequencing in a study of blood T cell repertoires in COVID-19. On the study more broadly: The samples span acute and convalescent COVID-19 from the United States, Italy and Spain. The cDNA or gDNA used as material had been derived from T cells, B-cell-depleted T cells, or PBMCs.

Trimming took 3 bases from V and 0 from J, leaving 9 bases between them. Germline CDR1 is GTSNPN and CDR2 is SVGIG (reference sequence). The CDR3 has 15 residues. Under the authors' procedure: It was from reference gene primer amplification that nucleated cell counts were estimated. Generated by immunoSEQ multiplex PCR, the TCRdb table keeps only in-frame clones and is missing some. For V, J and clone size, that table is used; D and trimming come from the DNA. The data show 120,000 to 150,000 clones, about four fifths seen once. The sample holds one count of this clone. The chain is built from TRBV30 and TRBJ2-6; possible D gene TRBD1, 5 bases. The TCR comes from a human donor in a cohort sampled during active COVID-19. The sequenced material came from peripheral blood. CDR3 amino acids: CAWSLDSSGANVLTF. DNA of the CDR3: TGTGCCTGGAGCTTAGACAGCTCTGGGGCCAACGTCCTGACTTTC.